Following are 12 T cell receptor beta chains from one sample sequenced in a study of tumor and adjacent non-tumor tissue in lung cancer. This sample's RNA came from whole unsorted tissue. Three rounds of nested PCR, following a modified ARM-PCR protocol, produced the TCRbeta library. A single record per CDR3 protein comes from TCRdb applying MiXCR to the multiplex PCR reads. The data contain approximately 79,000 distinct CDR3 sequences, roughly three fifths of them singletons. The sequenced sample consisted of lung tumor tissue. The source of these receptors is a man between 65 and 85 years old with non-small cell lung cancer.

About this clonotype itself: Being one base from a much bigger clone, this may be a read error. The rearrangement joins TRBV28 to TRBJ2-5, with a weak D call TRBD2 (6 bases). The germline V gene encodes CDR1 MDHEN and CDR2 SYDVKM. The CDR3 is 14 amino acids. The CDR3 DNA is TGTGCCAGCAGTTTTGGGGGGAACCAAGGGACCCAGTACTTC. It yields the protein CASSFGGNQGTQYF.

Worth noting for this clonotype: This is likely a read error, given that the CDR3 carries no conserved phenylalanine or tryptophan at its end. The chain combines TRBV10-3 with TRBJ2-7; D might be TRBD1 (6 bases). Germline V gives CDR1 ENHRY, CDR2 SYGVKD. V was trimmed by 4 bases and J by 3 bases, leaving 13 bases between them. This CDR3 spans 14 amino acids. The CDR3 reads CAISGLGAGYEQYL. CDR3 nucleotides: TGTGCCATCAGTGGCCTGGGGGCAGGCTACGAGCAGTACTTA.

Concerning this clonotype itself: One junction end does not reproduce the germline sequence, and a read error may be involved. This chain joins TRBV20-1 and TRBJ2-3; 8 nucleotides align to TRBD2. The germline CDR1 and CDR2 sequences are DFQATT and SNEGSKA (reference sequence). The CDR3 spans 18 residues. CDR3 DNA: TGCAGTGCTAGAGATTTCGGGACGGGGGGGCTCAGCACGGATACGCAGTATTTT. As protein: CSARDFGTGGLSTDTQYF.

This chain links TRBV20-1 with TRBJ2-1, with TRBD2 matching over 15 bases. The CDR3 is 17 amino acids. Germline loops: CDR1 DFQATT, CDR2 SNEGSKA (reference sequence). Unmatched junction bases numbered 6, after V lost 6 bases and J lost 0 bases. CDR3 DNA sequence: TGCAGTGCGCCGGGACTAGCGGGGGGATCCTCCTACAATGAGCAGTTCTTC. Translating gives CSAPGLAGGSSYNEQFF.

As regards this clonotype: This may arise from a read error, as a much more abundant clone is one base away. The chain employs TRBV5-1 and TRBJ2-3; 7 bases align to TRBD1. The tail of the sequence fits TRBJ1-5 better, so the J call may be wrong. This CDR3 has 16 amino acids. Per germline, CDR1 SGHRS and CDR2 YFSETQ. CDR3 sequence reads: CASSLLAGGGTDTQHF. The CDR3 bases are TGCGCCAGCAGCTTACTAGCGGGAGGAGGGACAGATACGCAGCATTTT.

Note on this clonotype: At one of its ends the junction is not consistent with the germline gene, which may arise from a read error. The rearrangement uses TRBV11-2 and TRBJ2-1; 8 bases agree with TRBD2. Germline loops: CDR1 SGHAT, CDR2 FQNNGV. CDR3 length: 15 amino acids. The DNA of the CDR3 is TGTGCCAGCAGCTTAGTGAGCGGGAGTGTCCATGAGCAATTCTTC. This encodes CASSLVSGSVHEQFF.

Points on this clonotype: This clone may be a read error of a much larger clone one base away. V and J are TRBV20-1 and TRBJ2-7, with 9 bases matching TRBD2. Germline CDR1 and CDR2: DFQATT and SNEGSKA (reference sequence). Trimming at V came to 6 bases and at J to 5 bases, leaving 8 bases not matched to a gene. The CDR3 has 13 residues. CDR3 residues: CSARISGSHEQYF. The CDR3 DNA sequence: TGCAGTGCCAGGATTAGCGGGAGCCACGAGCAGTACTTC.

This chain joins TRBV4-2 and TRBJ2-5; 7 nucleotides match TRBD2. Germline V gene lookup returns CDR1 LGHNA and CDR2 YNFKEQ. CDR3 size: 13 residues. As DNA, the CDR3 is TGTGTAAGCAGCCTCGGGGGGCAAGAGACCCAGTACTTC. Translated, it gives CVSSLGGQETQYF.

In this sample, this clonotype turned up many times. V is TRBV28 and J is TRBJ2-5; no definite D call. Per the germline V gene, CDR1 is MDHEN and CDR2 is SYDVKM. The CDR3 is made up of 14 amino acids. Deletions cut 3 bases from V and 4 bases from J, with 12 bases between. CDR3 sequence: CASSFTAWLETQYF. Here the CDR3 DNA reads TGTGCCAGCAGTTTTACAGCGTGGCTAGAGACCCAGTACTTC.

With regard to this clonotype: This may arise from a read error, as a much more abundant clone is one base away. V gene TRBV7-8 combines with J gene TRBJ1-1, with D unclear. Germline CDR1 reads SGHVS; CDR2 reads FQNEAQ. This CDR3 region has 15 residues. Trimming took off 5 bases at V and 3 bases at J, with 16 bases between the two ends. The CDR3 sequence: CASSPTRHGYTEAFF. CDR3 nucleotide sequence: TGTGCCAGCAGCCCAACGAGGCATGGGTACACTGAAGCTTTCTTT.

This clonotype turned up a few times. This may come from a read error, since a much larger clone is one base off. The chain is built from TRBV6-5 and TRBJ1-3; D gene uncertain. Germline CDR1 and CDR2: MNHEY and SVGAGI. This CDR3 contains 16 residues. CDR3 amino acids: CASSHSRPSSGNTIYF. The CDR3, as DNA: TGTGCCAGCAGTCACTCTCGCCCGAGCTCTGGAAACACCATATATTTT.

Worth noting for this clonotype: One base away lies a much larger clone, so this may be a sequencing read error. The chain uses TRBV5-1 and TRBJ2-1; weak D call: TRBD2 (6 bases). The CDR3 loop spans 14 amino acids. The germline CDR1 and CDR2 sequences are SGHRS and YFSETQ. CDR3 protein: CPSSWGETYNEQFF. As DNA, the CDR3 is TGCCCCAGCAGCTGGGGGGAGACTTACAATGAGCAGTTCTTC.